This entry lists 28 T cell receptor beta chains sequenced from one sample in a study of OX40 agonist ivuxolimab in advanced cancers. The protocol was immunoSEQ multiplex PCR, while the TCRdb copy is restricted to in-frame clones and leaves out a portion. Of about 7,000 clones listed, over 60% were seen once; the top ten hold over 30%. The sample in question was CD4+ or CD8+ T cells sorted from blood, obtained in a trial of the OX40 agonist ivuxolimab. The receptors come from an adult with an advanced solid tumor such as melanoma, head and neck, liver or kidney cancer.

The chain links TRBV11-1 to TRBJ2-1; TRBD2 matches 11 bases. Trimming at V came to 5 bases and at J to 8 bases, leaving 11 bases not matched to a gene. Germline-derived CDR1 and CDR2 are SGHAT and FQDESV (reference sequence). The CDR3 sequence is 16 residues long. CDR3 sequence: CASSTRLAGMDYEQFF. The CDR3 nucleotides read TGTGCCAGCAGCACCCGACTAGCGGGAATGGATTATGAGCAGTTCTTC.

The chain carries TRBV6-1 and TRBJ2-1; 10 bases line up with TRBD2. The CDR3 length is 15 residues. From germline, CDR1 is MNHNS and CDR2 SASEGT. Germline trimming cut 0 bases from V and 4 bases from J; bases unmatched to any gene: 0. CDR3 amino acids: CASSEAAGGYNEQFF. The CDR3 region has the DNA TGTGCCAGCAGTGAAGCAGCGGGAGGGTACAATGAGCAGTTCTTC.

CDR3 nucleotides: TGTGCCAGCACCCCTAGCCAAAACATTCAGTACTTC. Translated: CASTPSQNIQYF. The V and J genes are TRBV28 and TRBJ2-4; weak D call: TRBD2 (5 bases). CDR1 is MDHEN and CDR2 is SYDVKM in the germline V gene. This CDR3 region has 12 residues. V gave up 7 bases and J gave up 5 bases, with 9 bases separating them.

This chain joins TRBV30 and TRBJ2-7, with D hard to call. The V end was cut by 3 bases, the J end by 5 bases, with 8 bases between. The CDR3 totals 11 residues. Per the germline V gene, CDR1 is GTSNPN and CDR2 is SVGIG (reference sequence). The CDR3 spells CAWRGWDEQYF. As DNA, the CDR3 is TGTGCCTGGAGGGGGTGGGACGAGCAGTACTTC. Filled out from reference TRBV30 and TRBJ2-7, the complete variable domain reads SQTIHQWPATLVQPVGSPLSLECTVEGTSNPNLYWYRQAAGRGLQLLFYSVGIGQISSEVPQNLSASRPQDRQFILSSKKLLLSDSGFYLCAWRGWDEQYFGPGTRLTVT.

V usage is TRBV13 and J usage is TRBJ1-5; TRBD1 is a possible D gene (5 bases). There are 15 residues in the CDR3. Germline loops: CDR1 PRHDT, CDR2 FYEKMQ (reference sequence). The V and J ends lost 5 bases and 0 bases respectively, with 11 bases between them. The CDR3 bases are TGTGCCAGCAGCCCCGGCAGGGATAGCAATCAGCCCCAGCATTTT. This sequence encodes CASSPGRDSNQPQHF.

The V gene is TRBV18, the J gene TRBJ2-7; maybe TRBD1 (6 bases). V lost 6 bases and J lost 3, with 15 bases in between. This CDR3 comprises 14 residues. Germline-derived CDR1 and CDR2 are KGHSH and LQKENI. The CDR3 sequence: CASSDKQGNYEQYF. The DNA of the CDR3 is TGTGCCAGCTCCGATAAACAGGGCAACTACGAGCAGTACTTC.

The chain uses TRBV9 and TRBJ2-5, with 14 positions matching TRBD2. With 3 bases clipped from V and 2 bases from J, the junction kept 6 bases outside the gene matches. This CDR3 region has 17 residues. Per the germline V gene, CDR1 is SGDLS and CDR2 is YYNGEE. CDR3 loop: CASSARLAGGEQETQYF. The DNA for the CDR3 is TGTGCCAGCAGCGCAAGACTAGCGGGAGGGGAACAAGAGACCCAGTACTTC.

This chain links TRBV7-2 with TRBJ1-5; 10 bases are shared with TRBD1. V shed 5 bases and J 3 bases; nucleotides not matched to a gene: 4. The germline CDR1 and CDR2 sequences are SGHTA and FQGNSA. The CDR3 is made up of 15 amino acids. The CDR3 sequence: CASSPTGGDNQPQHF. The CDR3 DNA follows: TGTGCCAGCAGCCCGACAGGGGGCGACAATCAGCCCCAGCATTTT.

This clone has just a few counts. V is TRBV10-2 and J is TRBJ1-1; 7 bases fit TRBD1. Germline CDR1 reads WSHSY; CDR2 reads SAAADI. With 3 bases clipped from V and 5 bases from J, the junction kept 15 bases outside the gene matches. The CDR3 runs to 17 residues. The CDR3 region is CASSDPPGQRIRTEAFF. The CDR3 nucleotides read TGCGCCAGCAGTGATCCCCCGGGACAGAGAATACGTACTGAAGCTTTCTTT.

The rearrangement joins TRBV10-3 to TRBJ2-7; TRBD2 aligns across 7 bases. V lost 0 bases to trimming and J lost 4 bases; unmatched junction nucleotides: 6. Germline V gene data show CDR1 as ENHRY and CDR2 as SYGVKD. There are 15 residues in the CDR3. CDR3 region: CAISESLAEEYEQYF. In DNA, the CDR3 is TGTGCCATCAGTGAGTCGCTAGCGGAAGAGTACGAGCAGTACTTC.

The rearrangement links TRBV6-5 to TRBJ1-2; possible D gene TRBD1, 5 bases. Germline V gene lookup returns CDR1 MNHEY and CDR2 SVGAGI. The V end lost 3 bases, the J end lost 5 bases, and 13 bases lay between the germline ends. The CDR3 spans 14 residues. The CDR3 region is CASSYQGGRYGYTF. The DNA of the CDR3 is TGTGCCAGCAGTTATCAGGGAGGGAGGTATGGCTACACCTTC.

This clone occurred a few times. V gene TRBV7-8 combines with J gene TRBJ1-1; 7 bases fit TRBD1. The CDR3 has 13 residues. Germline CDR1 reads SGHVS; CDR2 reads FQNEAQ. Trimming at V came to 5 bases and at J to 4 bases, leaving 4 bases not matched to a gene. DNA of the CDR3: TGTGCCAGCAGCCCGGGACAGCTCACTGAAGCTTTCTTT. As protein: CASSPGQLTEAFF.

V is TRBV9 and J is TRBJ2-1; D may be TRBD2 (6 bases). The CDR3 loop spans 13 amino acids. V was shortened by 2 bases and J by 6 bases, with 9 bases between the two germline ends. Looked up from germline, CDR1 is SGDLS and CDR2 is YYNGEE. CDR3 region: CASSVGTSNEQFF. CDR3 sequence (DNA): TGTGCCAGCAGCGTGGGGACTTCCAATGAGCAGTTCTTC.

V and J are TRBV15 and TRBJ2-3, with 11 nucleotides matching TRBD2. Per the germline V gene, CDR1 is LNHNV and CDR2 is YYDKDF (reference sequence). The CDR3 runs to 18 residues. V shed 0 bases, J shed 5 bases, and the junction held 10 bases outside the gene matches. CDR3 residues: CATSRDTLAGGRGDTQYF. The CDR3 DNA reads TGTGCCACCAGCAGAGATACCTTAGCGGGAGGGAGGGGAGATACGCAGTATTTT.

The chain is built from TRBV7-8 and TRBJ2-7, with 8 bases fitting TRBD2. The CDR3 extends over 14 amino acids. V shed 4 bases, J shed 0 bases, and the junction held 2 bases outside the gene matches. In germline, CDR1 is SGHVS, CDR2 FQNEAQ. The CDR3, as DNA: TGTGCCAGCAGCTCCCGGGGGGGCTCCTACGAGCAGTACTTC. This gives the protein CASSSRGGSYEQYF.

The rearrangement joins TRBV28 to TRBJ1-1; unclear D gene. V was cut by 6 bases and J by 1 base, with 9 bases left in between. The length of the CDR3 is 13 residues. The germline V gene has CDR1 MDHEN and CDR2 SYDVKM. DNA of the CDR3: TGTGCCAGCAGCCCGGACTGGAACACTGAAGCTTTCTTT. It encodes CASSPDWNTEAFF. Based on the CDR3 plus reference TRBV28 and TRBJ1-1, the full variable domain is DVKVTQSSRYLVKRTGEKVFLECVQDMDHENMFWYRQDPGLGLRLIYFSYDVKMKEKGDIPEGYSVSREKKERFSLILESASTNQTSMYLCASSPDWNTEAFFGQGTRLTVV.

The chain carries TRBV28 and TRBJ1-1; 9 bases line up with TRBD1. This CDR3 has 13 amino acids. The junction had 1 base not matched to a gene; V was cut back by 4 bases and J by 4 bases. The germline gives CDR1 MDHEN, CDR2 SYDVKM. The CDR3 DNA sequence: TGTGCCAGCAGTTACAGGGGGCCCACTGAAGCTTTCTTT. Translation: CASSYRGPTEAFF. The variable domain in full, completed from reference TRBV28 and TRBJ1-1, reads DVKVTQSSRYLVKRTGEKVFLECVQDMDHENMFWYRQDPGLGLRLIYFSYDVKMKEKGDIPEGYSVSREKKERFSLILESASTNQTSMYLCASSYRGPTEAFFGQGTRLTVV.

The chain couples TRBV2 to TRBJ2-5, with D maybe TRBD1 (5 bases). CDR3 length equals 13 residues. Germline CDR1 SNHLY, CDR2 FYNNEI. Trimming removed 8 bases at V and 5 bases at J, with 15 bases between. CDR3 sequence reads: CASLKGLLETQYF. DNA for the CDR3: TGTGCCAGCCTTAAGGGGTTATTGGAGACCCAGTACTTC.

This chain uses TRBV4-2 with TRBJ2-2, with D hard to call. CDR3 length equals 17 residues. Looked up from germline, CDR1 is LGHNA and CDR2 is YNFKEQ. V gave up 2 bases and J gave up 1 base, with 14 bases separating them. CDR3 bases: TGTGCCAGCAGCCAACTTAGACTCGACGTGAACACCGGGGAGCTGTTTTTT. Its protein product is CASSQLRLDVNTGELFF.

About this clone: Other DNA variants within this sample encode the same CDR3. The chain links TRBV30 to TRBJ1-1; possibly TRBD1 for D (5 bases). The germline V and J ends were trimmed by 0 bases and 3 bases, with 8 bases remaining between them. The CDR3 is 13 residues long. Per the germline V gene, CDR1 is GTSNPN and CDR2 is SVGIG (reference sequence). CDR3 coding DNA: TGTGCCTGGAGTGTAACAGGAGACACTGAAGCTTTCTTT. Protein: CAWSVTGDTEAFF.

A word on this clone: Other nucleotide sequences in the sample specify the same CDR3. The V and J genes are TRBV19 and TRBJ1-5; D gene ambiguous. CDR1 and CDR2 (germline): LNHDA, SQIVND (reference sequence). The V end lost 5 bases, the J end lost 3 bases, and 11 bases lay between the germline ends. CDR3 length: 14 residues. The CDR3 spells CASSVYLNNQPQHF. The CDR3 DNA reads TGTGCCAGTAGTGTATATCTCAACAATCAGCCCCAGCATTTT. Using reference TRBV19 and TRBJ1-5 for the parts outside the CDR3, the full variable domain is DGGITQSPKYLFRKEGQNVTLSCEQNLNHDAMYWYRQDPGQGLRLIYYSQIVNDFQKGDIAEGYSVSREKKESFPLTVTSAQKNPTAFYLCASSVYLNNQPQHFGDGTRLSIL.

The chain carries TRBV7-9 and TRBJ1-1, with no clear D. V shed 3 bases and J shed 4 bases, with 12 bases lying between them. This CDR3 is built from 14 residues. Looked up from germline, CDR1 is SEHNR and CDR2 is FQNEAQ (reference sequence). CDR3 in DNA: TGTGCCAGCAGCTTGGAGACGGGGATCACTGAAGCTTTCTTT. As protein: CASSLETGITEAFF.

The chain employs TRBV5-8 and TRBJ2-7; 8 bases are a match to TRBD1. The CDR3 runs 14 residues. Germline V CDR1 and CDR2: SGHTS, YDEGEE. V lost 4 bases and J lost 5; bases outside the gene matches: 8. The CDR3 DNA is TGTGCCAGCAGCAACTGGACAGGGATAGACGAGCAGTACTTC. Translating gives CASSNWTGIDEQYF.

J is TRBJ2-7 and V is TRBV6-5; 8 bases align to TRBD2. CDR1 and CDR2 from the germline V gene are MNHEY and SVGAGI. J gave up 5 bases and V 6 bases, and 9 bases lay outside the gene matches. The CDR3 consists of 14 residues. CDR3 bases: TGTGCCAGCAGCCCGGGACTAGAGTACCACGAGCAGTACTTC. It encodes CASSPGLEYHEQYF.

This clone was detected once. The chain links TRBV11-2 to TRBJ1-2; D perhaps matches TRBD1 (6 bases). V was shortened by 1 base and J by 6 bases, with 15 bases between the two germline ends. Looked up from germline, CDR1 is SGHAT and CDR2 is FQNNGV. CDR3 length: 15 residues. The CDR3, as DNA: TGTGCCAGCAGCTTAGGAGGGTGGGGGGCTGATGGCTACACCTTC. Translated, it gives CASSLGGWGADGYTF.

The V call is TRBV7-9, the J call TRBJ2-7; D may be TRBD2 (6 bases). Germline CDR1 and CDR2: SEHNR and FQNEAQ (reference sequence). The CDR3 length is 12 residues. The CDR3 DNA sequence: TGTGCTACGGAGGGTACATCCTACGAGCAGTACTTC. It translates to CATEGTSYEQYF.

This chain uses TRBV4-2 with TRBJ2-1; 8 bases agree with TRBD2. The germline V gene has CDR1 LGHNA and CDR2 YNFKEQ. Trimming cost V 4 bases and J 8 bases; bases outside gene matches: 16. The CDR3 is 17 amino acids. The CDR3: CASSPPREAGVTHEQFF. DNA for the CDR3: TGTGCCAGCAGCCCCCCACGGGAAGCGGGAGTCACCCATGAGCAGTTCTTC.

The chain employs TRBV11-2 and TRBJ1-2; no reliable D call. This CDR3 is built from 15 residues. The V end was cut by 1 base, the J end by 7 bases, with 16 bases between. The germline V gene has CDR1 SGHAT and CDR2 FQNNGV. This CDR3 reads CASSLGGTSRGGYTF. For the CDR3, the DNA is TGTGCCAGCAGCTTAGGTGGAACCAGTCGGGGTGGCTACACCTTC.